Presented here are 17 T cell receptor beta chains from one specimen sequenced in a study of T cell changes during pregnancy in multiple sclerosis. TCRdb's copy holds only in-frame clones and misses some; the assay was immunoSEQ multiplex PCR. The sample lists over 90,000 clones; around 90% were seen once. Material: peripheral blood, obtained before pregnancy. The receptor set was obtained from a female donor with multiple sclerosis, enrolled in a pregnancy study.

The chain joins TRBV5-1 to TRBJ2-7; TRBD1 matches 7 bases. Germline V gene data show CDR1 as SGHRS and CDR2 as YFSETQ. This CDR3 has 16 amino acids. V lost 4 bases to trimming and J lost 0 bases; unmatched junction nucleotides: 10. The CDR3 sequence: CASSPIPGGGSYEQYF. The CDR3 bases are TGCGCCAGCAGCCCCATCCCAGGGGGTGGCTCCTACGAGCAGTACTTC.

This clone was seen a few times. The chain links TRBV2 to TRBJ1-1; D is perhaps TRBD1 (5 bases). V was shortened by 3 bases and J by 3 bases, with 11 bases between the two germline ends. Per the germline V gene, CDR1 is SNHLY and CDR2 is FYNNEI. The CDR3 is 14 amino acids. The CDR3 sequence is CASSDGGGDTEAFF. In DNA form, the CDR3 reads TGTGCCAGCAGTGATGGTGGAGGGGACACTGAAGCTTTCTTT.

This clone was seen many times. V and J are TRBV25-1 and TRBJ2-1, with 9 bases aligning to TRBD2. Germline CDR1 MGHDK, CDR2 SYGVNS. Trimming took 2 bases from V and 0 from J; bases not matched to a gene: 8. CDR3 length: 18 residues. The CDR3 DNA follows: TGTGCCAGCAGTGAAGGCGGGGGGGGCCAAAGCTCCTACAATGAGCAGTTCTTC. Translated: CASSEGGGGQSSYNEQFF.

The genes are TRBV4-3 and TRBJ1-1; possibly TRBD1 for D (5 bases). Germline values: CDR1 LGHNA, CDR2 YSLEER. V was shortened by 2 bases and J by 6 bases, with 16 bases between the two germline ends. The CDR3 runs to 15 residues. DNA for the CDR3: TGCGCCAGCAGCCAATTGGGTGCGGGGCTCCCTGAAGCTTTCTTT. Translation gives CASSQLGAGLPEAFF.

The CDR3 DNA sequence: TGCGCCAGCAGCAGGACAGGGAGACCGAGGGATGAAAAACTGTTTTTT. It is translated as CASSRTGRPRDEKLFF. The chain uses TRBV5-1 and TRBJ1-4, with TRBD1 matching 8 bases. The trim removed 4 bases at V and 6 bases at J, leaving 11 bases unmatched. Germline loops: CDR1 SGHRS, CDR2 YFSETQ. This CDR3 comprises 16 residues.

The V gene is TRBV29-1, the J gene TRBJ1-1; D possibly corresponds to TRBD1 (6 bases). V was pared by 4 bases and J by 1 base, with 10 bases between. The CDR3 is made up of 13 amino acids. CDR1 and CDR2 (germline): SQVTM, ANQGSEA. The CDR3 loop is CSVAQGQNTEAFF. CDR3 coding DNA: TGCAGCGTTGCTCAGGGGCAGAACACTGAAGCTTTCTTT.

This clone came up a few times. The V gene is TRBV2, the J gene TRBJ1-5, with 8 positions matching TRBD1. Germline CDR1 reads SNHLY; CDR2 reads FYNNEI. V lost 5 bases and J lost 2; bases outside the gene matches: 11. The CDR3 covers 17 residues. Written as DNA, the CDR3 is TGTGCCAGCAGTCCCGGGACAGGTGGCCCGGGCAATCAGCCCCAGCATTTT. Encoded protein: CASSPGTGGPGNQPQHF.

The chain employs TRBV4-3 and TRBJ2-7, with 10 bases lining up with TRBD1. CDR1 is LGHNA, CDR2 YSLEER, per germline. The CDR3 contains 17 residues. V shed 0 bases and J 2 bases; nucleotides not matched to a gene: 7. The CDR3 bases are TGCGCCAGCAGCCAAGATGCGCCCGGACAGGGGGCCTACGAGCAGTACTTC. Its protein product is CASSQDAPGQGAYEQYF.

The V gene is TRBV29-1, the J gene TRBJ2-1, with TRBD2 identical over 8 bases. The CDR3 extends over 14 amino acids. The V gene's germline CDR1 is SQVTM and CDR2 ANQGSEA. The J segment lost 12 bases and the V segment lost 7 bases, leaving 17 bases of the junction unmatched. The CDR3 bases are TGCAGCGCCCCCCGGGGGGGCCTACTACAATTGCAGTTCTTC. This encodes CSAPRGGLLQLQFF.

The V and J genes are TRBV6-5 and TRBJ2-5; 10 nucleotides line up with TRBD1. Trimming took 6 bases from V and 5 from J; bases not matched to a gene: 6. Germline-derived CDR1 and CDR2 are MNHEY and SVGAGI. The CDR3 is 14 residues long. The CDR3 DNA follows: TGTGCCAGCAGGGGACAGGGGATCGGTGAGACCCAGTACTTC. Protein sequence: CASRGQGIGETQYF.

The V and J genes are TRBV14 and TRBJ2-2; possible D gene TRBD2, 5 bases. V shed 3 bases and J shed 1 base, with 12 bases lying between them. The germline gives CDR1 SGHDN, CDR2 FVKESK. CDR3 length equals 16 residues. The CDR3 region is CASSHLLDLNTGELFF. CDR3 coding DNA: TGTGCCAGCAGCCATCTACTAGACCTGAACACCGGGGAGCTGTTTTTT.

A few counts support this clone. The J gene is TRBJ1-2, the V gene TRBV2; D is uncertain. V was shortened by 4 bases and J by 6 bases, with 15 bases between the two germline ends. Looked up from germline, CDR1 is SNHLY and CDR2 is FYNNEI. The CDR3 length is 14 residues. The CDR3 loop reads CASSARQVVNGYTF. In DNA form, the CDR3 reads TGTGCCAGCAGTGCCCGTCAGGTGGTAAATGGCTACACCTTC.

The chain couples TRBV27 to TRBJ1-4; TRBD1 aligns across 8 bases. The CDR3 is made up of 15 amino acids. Germline V gene sequence: CDR1 MNHEY, CDR2 SMNVEV (reference sequence). J lost 3 bases, V lost 6 bases, and 6 bases had no gene match. Here the CDR3 DNA reads TGTGCCAGCAGCCCAGGGGGCTCAGCTAATGAAAAACTGTTTTTT. Protein sequence: CASSPGGSANEKLFF.

V and J are TRBV5-1 and TRBJ2-6, with 7 bases fitting TRBD1. This CDR3 spans 18 amino acids. CDR1 is SGHRS, CDR2 YFSETQ, per germline. After removal of 0 bases from V and 2 bases from J, the junction contained 8 bases not matched to a gene. CDR3 DNA sequence: TGCGCCAGCAGCTTGGCACAGGGGACCCTTCCTGGGGCCAACGTCCTGACTTTC. The encoded protein is CASSLAQGTLPGANVLTF. Looking up the rest from reference TRBV5-1 and TRBJ2-6 gives the full variable domain: KAGVTQTPRYLIKTRGQQVTLSCSPISGHRSVSWYQQTPGQGLQFLFEYFSETQRNKGNFPGRFSGRQFSNSRSEMNVSTLELGDSALYLCASSLAQGTLPGANVLTFGAGSRLTVL.

The rearrangement links TRBV5-1 to TRBJ2-7; 9 bases fit TRBD2. V lost 0 bases, J lost 5 bases, and 3 bases stayed unmatched. The CDR3 totals 14 residues. Looked up from germline, CDR1 is SGHRS and CDR2 is YFSETQ. The chain's CDR3 is CASSLGLAADEQYF. Here the CDR3 DNA reads TGCGCCAGCAGCTTGGGACTAGCGGCCGACGAGCAGTACTTC.

This clone was detected once. This rearrangement joins TRBV11-2 to TRBJ1-1; 11 bases line up with TRBD1. This CDR3 region has 16 residues. The V gene's germline CDR1 is SGHAT and CDR2 FQNNGV. The V gene end was trimmed by 5 bases and the J gene end by 1 base; junction bases not matched to a gene: 6. Here the CDR3 reads CASSPGQGAGNTEAFF. In DNA form, the CDR3 reads TGTGCCAGCAGCCCTGGACAGGGGGCTGGGAACACTGAAGCTTTCTTT.

The V and J genes are TRBV9 and TRBJ2-5; the D gene is possibly TRBD2 (5 bases). In germline, CDR1 is SGDLS, CDR2 YYNGEE. Trimming stripped 0 bases from V and 5 bases from J, with 8 bases between. The CDR3 runs 13 residues. The CDR3: CASSVGRSETQYF. In DNA form, the CDR3 reads TGTGCCAGCAGCGTAGGGAGGTCGGAGACCCAGTACTTC.